The sequence of this T cell receptor (beta chain) was determined in a study of blood T cell repertoires in COVID-19. Study in general: Whether acute or convalescent, the COVID-19 samples came from the United States, Italy and Spain. PBMCs, B-cell-depleted T cells, or T cells were the source of the cDNA or gDNA that made up the material.

CDR1 SGHAT and CDR2 FQDESV come from the germline V gene (reference sequence). There are 16 residues in the CDR3. V lost 5 bases to trimming and J lost 7 bases, with 18 bases between them. Under the authors' procedure: Estimation of nucleated cell counts was performed using reference gene primer amplification. Clones were sequenced by immunoSEQ multiplex PCR, and TCRdb holds only the in-frame ones, with some missing. V and J calls and clone size are copied from that table; D and trimming were computed from the DNA. The data hold approximately 140,000 clones, with 79% observed a single time. Specimen: peripheral blood. The rearrangement links TRBV11-1 to TRBJ1-6, with D perhaps matching TRBD1 (6 bases). The clonotype originates from a man in his fifties or sixties with acute or convalescent COVID-19. CDR3 sequence: CASSTGNRARNSPLHF. DNA of the CDR3: TGTGCCAGCAGCACTGGGAACAGGGCGAGGAATTCACCCCTCCACTTT.